Given below is one T cell receptor beta chain in context. These data originate in a study of T cells in Graves' hyperthyroidism and ophthalmopathy. Researchers amplified the TCR beta CDR3 regions from RNA transcripts. A set of HTBI primers served as the primers for a first-round RT-PCR of the TCR CDR3. TCRdb reanalysed the multiplex PCR reads using MiXCR and keeps one entry per CDR3 protein. The sample carries hundreds of thousands of distinct CDR3 sequences, 20% to 25% recorded once. The sequenced sample consisted of blood. This TCR was recovered from an older woman with Graves' ophthalmopathy.

The CDR3 nucleotides are TGTGCCAGTAGTATCGACAGGGCCACAGATACGCAGTATTTT. The encoded protein is CASSIDRATDTQYF. V and J are TRBV19 and TRBJ2-3; 7 bases fit TRBD1. The CDR3 extends over 14 amino acids. Germline loops: CDR1 LNHDA, CDR2 SQIVND (reference sequence). With V trimmed by 3 bases and J by 2 bases, 2 bases remained unmatched.